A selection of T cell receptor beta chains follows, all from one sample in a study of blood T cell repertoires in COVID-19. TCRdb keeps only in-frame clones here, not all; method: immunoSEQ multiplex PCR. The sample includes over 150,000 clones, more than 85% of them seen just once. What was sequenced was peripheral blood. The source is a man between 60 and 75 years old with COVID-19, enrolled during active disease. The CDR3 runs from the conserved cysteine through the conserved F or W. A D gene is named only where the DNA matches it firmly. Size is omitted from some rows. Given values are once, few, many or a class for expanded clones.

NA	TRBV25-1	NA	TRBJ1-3	CASSELQGGTFGDTIYF	TGTGCCAGCAGTGAATTACAGGGAGGGACTTTTGGGGACACCATATATTTT
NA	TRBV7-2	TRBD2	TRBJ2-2	CASSYGTSTGELFF	TGTGCCAGCAGCTACGGGACTAGCACCGGGGAGCTGTTTTTT
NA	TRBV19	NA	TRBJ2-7	CASSIVPGSYEQYF	TGTGCCAGTAGTATAGTACCGGGGTCCTACGAGCAGTACTTC
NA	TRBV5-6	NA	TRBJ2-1	CASSLMGGNEQFF	TGTGCCAGCAGCTTGATGGGGGGCAATGAGCAGTTCTTC
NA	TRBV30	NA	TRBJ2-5	CASRGGKTQYF	TGTGCCTCCCGAGGTGGTAAGACCCAGTACTTC
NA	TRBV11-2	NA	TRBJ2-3	CASFKNRGTDTQYF	TGTGCCAGCTTCAAAAACCGGGGTACAGATACGCAGTATTTT
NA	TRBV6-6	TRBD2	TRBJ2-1	CASRATSGGPYNEQFF	TGTGCCAGCAGGGCGACTAGCGGGGGGCCGTACAATGAGCAGTTCTTC
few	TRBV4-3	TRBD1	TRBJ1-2	CASSPMRTGSNYGYTF	TGCGCCAGCAGCCCAATGCGGACAGGGAGTAACTATGGCTACACCTTC
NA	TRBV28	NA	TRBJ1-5	CASSLLNQPQHF	TGTGCCAGCAGTTTACTCAATCAGCCCCAGCATTTT
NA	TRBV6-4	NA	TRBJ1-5	CASSDEAGQPQHF	TGTGCCAGCAGCGACGAGGCGGGTCAGCCCCAGCATTTT
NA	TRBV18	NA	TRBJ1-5	CASSPHRDQPQHF	TGTGCCAGCTCACCTCACAGGGATCAGCCCCAGCATTTT
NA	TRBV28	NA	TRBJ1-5	CASRGDQPQHF	TGTGCCAGCAGGGGAGACCAGCCCCAGCATTTT
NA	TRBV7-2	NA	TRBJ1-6	CASSLAQGGGSLHF	TGTGCCAGCAGCTTAGCCCAGGGCGGGGGGTCCCTCCACTTT
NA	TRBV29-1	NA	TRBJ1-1	CSVRQVGEAFF	TGCAGCGTTAGACAGGTCGGTGAAGCTTTCTTT
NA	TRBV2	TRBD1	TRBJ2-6	CASRTGGPSGANVLTF	TGTGCCAGCAGGACAGGGGGCCCCTCTGGGGCCAACGTCCTGACTTTC
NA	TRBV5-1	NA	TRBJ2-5	CASSSKWTDQKETQYF	TGCGCCAGCAGCTCCAAGTGGACAGACCAAAAAGAGACCCAGTACTTC
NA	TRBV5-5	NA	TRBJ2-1	CASSLDFTYNEQFF	TGTGCCAGCAGCTTGGACTTTACCTACAATGAGCAGTTCTTC
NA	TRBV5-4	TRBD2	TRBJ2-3	CASSSTSGGAYTQYF	TGTGCCAGCAGCTCGACTAGCGGGGGGGCCTATACGCAGTATTTT
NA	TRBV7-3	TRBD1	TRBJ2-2	CASKKTGGNTGELFF	TGTGCCAGCAAAAAGACAGGGGGCAACACCGGGGAGCTGTTTTTT
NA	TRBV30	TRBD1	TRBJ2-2	CAWRRTGARAGELFF	TGTGCCTGGAGGCGGACAGGGGCCCGGGCCGGGGAGCTGTTTTTT
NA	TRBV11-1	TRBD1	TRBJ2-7	CASSRTGVVYEQYF	TGTGCCAGCAGCCGGACAGGGGTTGTCTACGAGCAGTACTTC
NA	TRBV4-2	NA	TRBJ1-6	CASSQDHGGIAPLHF	TGTGCCAGCAGCCAAGATCACGGCGGCATCGCTCCCCTCCACTTT
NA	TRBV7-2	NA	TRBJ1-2	CASSLVGQGSGYTF	TGTGCCAGCAGCTTAGTTGGCCAGGGAAGTGGCTACACCTTC
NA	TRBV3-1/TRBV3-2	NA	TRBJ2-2	CASSQGGPGELFF	TGTGCCAGCAGCCAAGGGGGCCCCGGGGAGCTGTTTTTT
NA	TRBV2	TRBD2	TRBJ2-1	CASKPGLAGGGEQFF	TGTGCCAGCAAACCGGGACTAGCGGGGGGCGGTGAGCAGTTCTTC
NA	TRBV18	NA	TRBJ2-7	CASSPAGRSSYEQYF	TGTGCCAGCTCACCAGCGGGACGGAGCAGCTACGAGCAGTACTTC
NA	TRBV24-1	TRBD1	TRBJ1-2	CATSDTSPGQTNYGYTF	TGTGCCACCAGTGATACCAGCCCGGGACAGACTAACTATGGCTACACCTTC
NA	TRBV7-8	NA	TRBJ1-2	CASRGGADYGYTF	TGTGCCAGCAGAGGCGGGGCCGACTATGGCTACACCTTC
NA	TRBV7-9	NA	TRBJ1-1	CASSRGDGSDTEAFF	TGTGCCAGCAGCCGGGGGGATGGGAGTGACACTGAAGCTTTCTTT
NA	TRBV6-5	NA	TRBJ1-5	CASSSTGFHQPQHF	TGTGCCAGCAGCTCTACAGGGTTCCATCAGCCCCAGCATTTT
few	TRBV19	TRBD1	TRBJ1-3	CASSRQGGFTGNTIYF	TGTGCCAGTAGTCGTCAAGGGGGCTTTACAGGAAACACCATATATTTT
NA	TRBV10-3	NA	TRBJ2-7	CAIRGGTLPYEQYF	TGTGCCATCAGGGGCGGGACTCTGCCCTACGAGCAGTACTTC
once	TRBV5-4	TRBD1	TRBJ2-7	CASSLGDRGQYEQYF	TGTGCCAGCAGCTTGGGGGACAGGGGGCAATACGAGCAGTACTTC
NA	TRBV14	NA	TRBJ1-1	CASSLTTGTEAFF	TGTGCCAGCAGCCTTACCACCGGGACTGAAGCTTTCTTT
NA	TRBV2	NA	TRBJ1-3	CASLSSGNTIYF	TGTGCCAGTCTAAGCTCTGGAAACACCATATATTTT
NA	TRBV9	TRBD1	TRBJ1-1	CASSAGQGWFTEAFF	TGTGCCAGCAGCGCCGGACAGGGGTGGTTCACTGAAGCTTTCTTT
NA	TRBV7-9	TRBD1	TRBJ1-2	CASLSYGTGGLNYGYTF	TGTGCCAGCCTGTCCTACGGGACAGGGGGACTTAACTATGGCTACACCTTC
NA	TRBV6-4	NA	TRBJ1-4	CASSESSGFPNEKLFF	TGTGCCAGCAGTGAATCCAGTGGTTTCCCGAATGAAAAACTGTTTTTT
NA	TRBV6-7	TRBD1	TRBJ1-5	CASSYSSRGQGSDSNQPQHF	TGTGCCAGCAGTTACTCTTCTAGGGGACAGGGTTCGGATAGCAATCAGCCCCAGCATTTT
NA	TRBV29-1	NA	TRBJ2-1	CSVGPRGAPEQFF	TGCAGCGTTGGTCCTCGGGGGGCCCCTGAGCAGTTCTTC
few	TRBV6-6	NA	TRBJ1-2	CASSPQGYYTF	TGTGCCAGCAGCCCACAGGGATACTACACCTTC
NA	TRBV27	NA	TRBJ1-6	CASSFRASSPLHF	TGTGCCAGCAGTTTCAGGGCTTCTTCACCCCTCCACTTT
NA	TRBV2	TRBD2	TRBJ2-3	CASIGLAGLNTQYF	TGTGCCAGCATCGGCCTAGCGGGACTAAATACGCAGTATTTT
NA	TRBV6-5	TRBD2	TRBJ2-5	CASSTPGLARETQYF	TGTGCCAGCAGTACTCCGGGACTAGCTCGAGAGACCCAGTACTTC
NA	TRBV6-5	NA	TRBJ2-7	CASSYSGGIASSEQYF	TGTGCCAGCAGTTACTCGGGGGGTATTGCATCGAGCGAGCAGTACTTC
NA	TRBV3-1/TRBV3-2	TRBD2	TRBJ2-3	CASSQSPLAGAPLDTQYF	TGTGCCAGCAGCCAATCCCCTCTAGCGGGGGCCCCGTTGGATACGCAGTATTTT
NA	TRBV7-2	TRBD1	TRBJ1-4	CASSLAQGYNEKLFF	TGTGCCAGCAGCTTAGCACAGGGGTATAATGAAAAACTGTTTTTT
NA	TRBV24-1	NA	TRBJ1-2	CATSDPTENYGYTF	TGTGCCACCAGTGACCCGACAGAGAACTATGGCTACACCTTC
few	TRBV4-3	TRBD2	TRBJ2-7	CASSQDQGGRLYEQYF	TGCGCCAGCAGCCAAGATCAGGGCGGGAGACTTTACGAGCAGTACTTC
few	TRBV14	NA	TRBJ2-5	CASSPNPRETQYF	TGTGCCAGCAGCCCGAATCCCCGGGAGACCCAGTACTTC
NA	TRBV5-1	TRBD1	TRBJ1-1	CASSKQGAGNTEAFF	TGCGCCAGCAGCAAACAGGGGGCGGGGAACACTGAAGCTTTCTTT
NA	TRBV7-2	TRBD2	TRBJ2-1	CASSLGGTSLYNEQFF	TGTGCCAGCAGCTTAGGTGGGACTAGCCTCTACAATGAGCAGTTCTTC
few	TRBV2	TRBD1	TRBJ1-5	CASSGQGVGPQHF	TGTGCCAGCAGTGGACAGGGAGTAGGGCCCCAGCATTTT